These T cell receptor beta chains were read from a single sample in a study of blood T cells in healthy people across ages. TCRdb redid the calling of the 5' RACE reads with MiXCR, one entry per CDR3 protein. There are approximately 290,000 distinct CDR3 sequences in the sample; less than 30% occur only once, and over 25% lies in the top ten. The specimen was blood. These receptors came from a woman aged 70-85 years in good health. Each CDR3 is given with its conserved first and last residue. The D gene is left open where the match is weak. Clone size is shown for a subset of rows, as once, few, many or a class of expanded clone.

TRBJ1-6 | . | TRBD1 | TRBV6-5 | TGTGCCAGCAGCCGACAGGGGCTAGGATCACCCCTCCACTTT | CASSRQGLGSPLHF
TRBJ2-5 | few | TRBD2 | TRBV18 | TGTGCCAGCTCACCGGCACTAGCGGGAAGGGAGCAGTACTTC | CASSPALAGREQYF
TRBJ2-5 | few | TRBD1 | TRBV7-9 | TGTGCCAGCAGCTTAGATCCGACCGGGACAGAGGAGACCCAGTACTTC | CASSLDPTGTEETQYF
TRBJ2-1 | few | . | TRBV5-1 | TGCGCCAGCAGCGGAACAGGCGGCGAGCAGTTCTTC | CASSGTGGEQFF
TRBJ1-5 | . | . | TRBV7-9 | TGTGCCAGCAGCTTAGTGGGCGCAGGCAATCAGCCCCAGCATTTT | CASSLVGAGNQPQHF
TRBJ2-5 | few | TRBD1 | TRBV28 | TGTGCCAGCAGCGCAATACGACAGGGGCTGGAGACCCAGTACTTC | CASSAIRQGLETQYF
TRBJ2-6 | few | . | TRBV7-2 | TGTGCCAGCAGCTTAATGGGGATCGCTGGGGCCAACGTCCTGACTTTC | CASSLMGIAGANVLTF
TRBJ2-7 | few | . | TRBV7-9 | TGTGCCAGCAGCTTAAATGCGGGCGAGCAGTACTTC | CASSLNAGEQYF
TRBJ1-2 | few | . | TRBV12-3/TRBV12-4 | TGTGCCAGCAGTTCCTCTGAGTACTATGGCTACACCTTC | CASSSSEYYGYTF
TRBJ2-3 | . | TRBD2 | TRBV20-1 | TGCAGTGCTAGAGATGATCTAGCGGGCACAGATACGCAGTATTTT | CSARDDLAGTDTQYF
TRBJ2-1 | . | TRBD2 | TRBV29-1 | TGCAGCGTTGAAGTTATCCAGTTTCTTAGACTAGCGGGAAATAATGAGCAGTTCTTC | CSVEVIQFLRLAGNNEQFF
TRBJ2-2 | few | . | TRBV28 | TGTGCCAGCAGTTTCTTTACCGGGGAGCTGTTTTTT | CASSFFTGELFF
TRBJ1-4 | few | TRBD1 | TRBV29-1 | TGCAGCGGGACAGGCCCTAATGAAAAACTGTTTTTT | CSGTGPNEKLFF
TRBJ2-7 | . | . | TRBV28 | TGTGCCAGTGCGCGAATAGGTTTCTACGAGCAGTACTTC | CASARIGFYEQYF
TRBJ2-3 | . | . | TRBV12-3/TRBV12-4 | TGTGCCAGCAGTCCCTCGACGGGGAGCACAGATACGCAGTATTTT | CASSPSTGSTDTQYF
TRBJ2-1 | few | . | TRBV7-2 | TGTGCCAGCAGCTCGAGCGCGGACCCCTACAATGAGCAGTTCTTC | CASSSSADPYNEQFF
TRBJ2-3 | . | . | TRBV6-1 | TGTGCCAGCAGCCCCCGGGGTGTAGGCAGTGGAGATACGCAGTATTTT | CASSPRGVGSGDTQYF
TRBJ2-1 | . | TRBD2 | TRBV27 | TGTGCCAGCAGCCCCTCCGGGACTAGCGGGAGGTTGGCCTACAATGAGCAGTTCTTC | CASSPSGTSGRLAYNEQFF
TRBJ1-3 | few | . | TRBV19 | TGTGCCAGTAGTGCCTCGTACAGGAGCTCTGGAAACACCATATATTTT | CASSASYRSSGNTIYF
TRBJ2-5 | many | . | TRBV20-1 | TGCAGTGCTAGAGCCCGGGGGGCGGGAGATAAAGAGACCCAGTACTTC | CSARARGAGDKETQYF
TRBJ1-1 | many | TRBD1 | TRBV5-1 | TGCGCCAGCAGCCTGACAGGGGACACTGAAGCTTTCTTT | CASSLTGDTEAFF
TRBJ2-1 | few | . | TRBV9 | TGTGCCAGCAGCGTAGAAGGGGGGGTCTACAATGAGCAGTTCTTC | CASSVEGGVYNEQFF
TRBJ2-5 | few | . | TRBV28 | TGTGCCAGCAGTTTCGCTGGACAGCTTGGAGGGACCCAGTACTTC | CASSFAGQLGGTQYF
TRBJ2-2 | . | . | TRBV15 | TGCGCCACCAGCAGAGATCGACGAGGGACCGGGGAGCTGTTTTTT | CATSRDRRGTGELFF
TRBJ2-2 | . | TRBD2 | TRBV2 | TGTGCCAGCAGTAAGAAGGTACCGGTAGCGGGAGAAACTGCGAGTGTGTCCGGGGAGCTGTTTTTT | CASSKKVPVAGETASVSGELFF
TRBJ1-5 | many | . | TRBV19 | TGTGCCAGTAACGAAGGGAATCAGCCCCAGCATTTT | CASNEGNQPQHF
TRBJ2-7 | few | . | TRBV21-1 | TGTGCCAGCAGCACGCACCGGACAGCAGCCTACGAGCAGTACTTC | CASSTHRTAAYEQYF
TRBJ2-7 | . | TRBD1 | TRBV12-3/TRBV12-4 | TGTGCCAGCAGTTTCCAGGGGGCGGTATACGAGCAGTACTTC | CASSFQGAVYEQYF
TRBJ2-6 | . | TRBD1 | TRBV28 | TGTGCCAGCAGAACAGGGGGAAGAGAGAACGTCCCGACTTTC | CASRTGGRENVPTF
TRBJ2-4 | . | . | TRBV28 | TGTGCCAGCAGTTTTCCGGGGGCGGCCAAAAACATTCAGTACTTC | CASSFPGAAKNIQYF
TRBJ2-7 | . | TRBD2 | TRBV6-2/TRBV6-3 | TGTGCCAGCAGAACCGGGACTAGCGGGATTTACGAGCAGTACTTC | CASRTGTSGIYEQYF
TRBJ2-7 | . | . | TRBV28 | TGTGCCAGCATGTCCGGCCCCGGGGGCTCCTACGAGCAGTACTTC | CASMSGPGGSYEQYF
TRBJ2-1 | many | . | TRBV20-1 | TGCAGTGCTGAGTACAATGAGCAGTTCTTC | CSAEYNEQFF
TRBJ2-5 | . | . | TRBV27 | TGTGCCAGCAGTTTATCGATGGGAAACCAAGAGACCCAGTACTTC | CASSLSMGNQETQYF
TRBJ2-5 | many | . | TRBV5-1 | TGCGCCAGCAGAAAGCAGGACCTAGAGACCCAGTACTTC | CASRKQDLETQYF
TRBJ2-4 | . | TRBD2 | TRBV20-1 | TGCAGTGCTGGGACTAGCGGTTTTGTCAACATTCAGTACTTC | CSAGTSGFVNIQYF
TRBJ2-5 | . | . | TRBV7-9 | TGTGCCAGCAGCTTAGTCGGGGGAGGAGAGACCCAGTACTTC | CASSLVGGGETQYF
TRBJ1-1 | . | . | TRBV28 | TGTGCCAGCAGCTCGGACCGTTCCGGCGCTTTCTTT | CASSSDRSGAFF
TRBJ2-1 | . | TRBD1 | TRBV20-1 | TGCAGTGCTAGACCCGGGACAGGGCTGCGCAATGAGCAGTTCTTC | CSARPGTGLRNEQFF
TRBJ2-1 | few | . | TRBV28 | TGTGCCAGCAGTTCCCCGGGCGCGGAGGAATTCTTCAATGAGCAGTTCTTC | CASSSPGAEEFFNEQFF
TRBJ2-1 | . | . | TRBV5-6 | TGTGCCAGCAGCCCACCGTTTCACCCCGGCGATTCTGAGCAGTTCTTC | CASSPPFHPGDSEQFF
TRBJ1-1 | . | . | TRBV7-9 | TGTGCCAGCAGCTTAAAACCAGGGGCGAACACTGAAGCTTTCTTT | CASSLKPGANTEAFF
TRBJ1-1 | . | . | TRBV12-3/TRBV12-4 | TGTGCCAGCAGTTGGGAAGGAACGAACACTGAAGCTTTCTTT | CASSWEGTNTEAFF
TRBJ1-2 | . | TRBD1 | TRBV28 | TGTGCCAGCAGTTCCCGGACAGGGAAGGCCTATGGCTACACCTTC | CASSSRTGKAYGYTF